Following are 13 T cell receptor beta chains from one sample sequenced in a study of cytomegalovirus exposure and HLA in healthy donors. PCR used 60 Vbeta primers and 13 Jbeta primers. Produced via immunoSEQ multiplex PCR; TCRdb's table is partial and in-frame only. The repertoire consists of around 110,000 clones, with approximately 80% occurring once and the leading ten covering around 4.5%. The sample consisted of PBMCs. The receptors come from a man aged 25 to 40 in good health and CMV-seropositive.

The chain links TRBV5-4 to TRBJ2-3; D might be TRBD1 (5 bases). The length of the CDR3 is 16 residues. Trimming pared 0 bases from V and 0 bases from J, leaving 11 bases between. Germline CDR1 and CDR2: SGHNT and YYREEE (reference sequence). The CDR3 loop is CASSLGQYRSTDTQYF. In DNA, the CDR3 is TGTGCCAGCAGCTTGGGACAGTACCGTAGCACAGATACGCAGTATTTT.

This chain connects TRBV7-2 to TRBJ2-3; D is perhaps TRBD1 (5 bases). V lost 1 base and J 6 bases, leaving 11 bases between the germline ends. The CDR3 is 14 residues long. Germline assignment: CDR1 SGHTA and CDR2 FQGNSA. CDR3 residues: CASSLVGPGDTQYF. CDR3 DNA: TGTGCCAGCAGCTTAGTGGGGCCCGGGGATACGCAGTATTTT.

The chain couples TRBV30 to TRBJ1-1; TRBD1 is a possible D gene (6 bases). V gave up 0 bases and J gave up 10 bases, with 9 bases separating them. Germline lookup yields CDR1 GTSNPN and CDR2 SVGIG (reference sequence). The CDR3 length is 11 residues. CDR3 region: CAWSVGGRAFF. In nucleotides, the CDR3 is TGTGCCTGGAGTGTCGGGGGGCGAGCTTTCTTT.

This chain links TRBV15 with TRBJ2-4, with D perhaps matching TRBD1 (6 bases). The CDR3 is 14 residues long. V was clipped by 3 bases and J by 12 bases, with 18 bases between them. The V gene's germline CDR1 is LNHNV and CDR2 YYDKDF (reference sequence). CDR3 coding DNA: TGTGCCACCAGCAGCGGGACACCCCATGTCAGTCAGTACTTC. Translation: CATSSGTPHVSQYF. Full variable domain (outside the CDR3, taken from reference TRBV15 and TRBJ2-4): DAMVIQNPRYQVTQFGKPVTLSCSQTLNHNVMYWYQQKSSQAPKLLFHYYDKDFNNEADTPDNFQSRRPNTSFCFLDIRSPGLGDTAMYLCATSSGTPHVSQYFGAGTRLSVL.

The chain couples TRBV5-1 to TRBJ1-1, with a weak D call TRBD1 (6 bases). The CDR3 consists of 14 residues. Per germline, CDR1 SGHRS and CDR2 YFSETQ. Trimming removed 1 base from V and 3 bases from J, with 10 bases in between. CDR3 region: CASSLTGWDTEAFF. The CDR3, as DNA: TGCGCCAGCAGCTTGACAGGGTGGGACACTGAAGCTTTCTTT. Drawing the rest from reference TRBV5-1 and TRBJ1-1, the complete variable domain is KAGVTQTPRYLIKTRGQQVTLSCSPISGHRSVSWYQQTPGQGLQFLFEYFSETQRNKGNFPGRFSGRQFSNSRSEMNVSTLELGDSALYLCASSLTGWDTEAFFGQGTRLTVV.

In this sample, this clone turned up a few times. The V and J genes are TRBV19 and TRBJ2-1; 9 bases match TRBD2. J gave up 1 base and V 2 bases, and 3 bases lay outside the gene matches. The CDR3 contains 16 residues. Germline V lookup: CDR1 LNHDA, CDR2 SQIVND (reference sequence). The CDR3 sequence is CASSIMGLASYNEQFF. CDR3 bases: TGTGCCAGTAGTATAATGGGACTAGCTTCCTACAATGAGCAGTTCTTC.

The chain links TRBV6-1 to TRBJ2-1, with TRBD2 matching 7 bases. CDR1 is MNHNS and CDR2 is SASEGT in the germline V gene. CDR3 length: 14 amino acids. V lost 7 bases and J lost 2; bases outside the gene matches: 5. The CDR3, as DNA: TGTGCCAGCATGGGAGGGTCGACCTACAATGAGCAGTTCTTC. Residues: CASMGGSTYNEQFF.

The chain recombines TRBV2 with TRBJ1-1; the D is unclear. Germline V gives CDR1 SNHLY, CDR2 FYNNEI. The V end was cut by 1 base, the J end by 5 bases, with 8 bases between. This CDR3 has 13 amino acids. This CDR3 is CASSEEAGTEAFF. The CDR3 DNA reads TGTGCCAGCAGTGAAGAGGCCGGGACTGAAGCTTTCTTT.

CDR3 coding DNA: TGTGCCAGCAGCCACAGGGGGCGGGGGAGGACTGAAGCTTTCTTT. This codes for CASSHRGRGRTEAFF. This rearrangement joins TRBV5-6 to TRBJ1-1; the match to TRBD1 covers 9 bases. J was trimmed by 5 bases and V by 4 bases; bases with no gene match: 9. CDR1 is SGHDT and CDR2 is YYEEEE in the germline V gene. The CDR3 is 15 amino acids.

The rearrangement uses TRBV5-4 and TRBJ2-5, with TRBD1 matching 8 bases. The V gene's germline CDR1 is SGHNT and CDR2 YYREEE (reference sequence). With V trimmed by 2 bases and J by 1 base, 4 bases remained unmatched. CDR3 size: 15 residues. CDR3 DNA sequence: TGTGCCAGCAGCTTTCGGACAGGGACCCAAGAGACCCAGTACTTC. Amino acids: CASSFRTGTQETQYF.

V usage is TRBV5-1 and J usage is TRBJ2-7, with 7 bases aligning to TRBD1. This CDR3 is built from 14 residues. V dropped 4 bases and J dropped 5; count of bases not matched to a gene: 9. Germline CDR1 is SGHRS and CDR2 is YFSETQ. CDR3 DNA: TGCGCCAGCAGCAGACAGGGTATCTACGACGAGCAGTACTTC. It specifies CASSRQGIYDEQYF.

The rearrangement links TRBV5-1 to TRBJ1-1; 8 nucleotides match TRBD1. There are 14 residues in the CDR3. Germline CDR1 is SGHRS and CDR2 is YFSETQ. Losses at the gene ends were 1 base for V and 5 bases for J; bases not matched to a gene: 4. DNA for the CDR3: TGCGCCAGCAGCTTGTACGACAGGGGTACTGAAGCTTTCTTT. As protein: CASSLYDRGTEAFF.

As to this clone: The conserved phenylalanine or tryptophan normally closing the CDR3 is absent here, so this likely arose from a read error. No DNA is shown, since the ends of the CDR3 on it are uncertain; the CDR3 is the one TCRdb lists. The rearrangement joins TRBV5-5 to TRBJ1-4. From its first to its last residue, the CDR3 has 8 amino acids. Germline lookup yields CDR1 SGHKS and CDR2 YYEKEE (reference sequence). CDR3 region: CASSSRAE.